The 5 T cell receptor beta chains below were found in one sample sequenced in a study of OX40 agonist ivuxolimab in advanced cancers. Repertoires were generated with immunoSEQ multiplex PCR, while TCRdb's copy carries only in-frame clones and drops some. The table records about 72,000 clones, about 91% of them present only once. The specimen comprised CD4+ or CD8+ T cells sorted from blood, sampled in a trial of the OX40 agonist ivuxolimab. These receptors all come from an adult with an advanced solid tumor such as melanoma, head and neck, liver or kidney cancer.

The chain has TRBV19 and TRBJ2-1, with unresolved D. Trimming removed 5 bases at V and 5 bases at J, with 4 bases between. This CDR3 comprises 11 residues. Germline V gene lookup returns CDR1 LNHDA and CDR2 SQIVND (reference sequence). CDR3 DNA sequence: TGTGCCAGTAGTGTGGACAATGAGCAGTTCTTC. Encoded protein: CASSVDNEQFF.

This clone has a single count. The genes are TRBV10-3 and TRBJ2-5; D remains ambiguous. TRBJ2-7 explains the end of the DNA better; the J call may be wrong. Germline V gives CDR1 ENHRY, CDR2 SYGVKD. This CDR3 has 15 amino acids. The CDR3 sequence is CAISEFPPRRPEQYF. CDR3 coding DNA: TGTGCCATCAGTGAGTTTCCCCCTCGCCGCCCCGAGCAGTACTTC.

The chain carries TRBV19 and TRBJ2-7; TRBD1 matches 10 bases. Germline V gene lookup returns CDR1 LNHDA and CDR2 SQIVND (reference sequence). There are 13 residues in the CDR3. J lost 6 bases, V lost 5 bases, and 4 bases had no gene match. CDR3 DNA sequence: TGTGCCAGTAGTCCGGGACAGGGGTGCGAGCAGTACTTC. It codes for CASSPGQGCEQYF.

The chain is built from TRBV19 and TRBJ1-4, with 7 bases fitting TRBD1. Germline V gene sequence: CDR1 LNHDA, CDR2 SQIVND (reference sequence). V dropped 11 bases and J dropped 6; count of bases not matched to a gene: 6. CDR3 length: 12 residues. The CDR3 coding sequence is TGTGCCGTTCAGGGGGTCGATGAAAAACTGTTTTTT. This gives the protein CAVQGVDEKLFF.

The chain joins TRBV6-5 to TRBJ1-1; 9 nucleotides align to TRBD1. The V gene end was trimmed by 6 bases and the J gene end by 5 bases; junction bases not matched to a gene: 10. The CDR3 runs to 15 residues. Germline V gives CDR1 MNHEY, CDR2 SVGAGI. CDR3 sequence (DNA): TGTGCCAGCAGACCCATGGGACAGGGTGATACTGAAGCTTTCTTT. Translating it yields CASRPMGQGDTEAFF.